The subject of this entry is one TCR beta chain. Its antigen remains unknown. TCR cDNA, made by 5'RACE template switching, carried an added universal primer site and UMIs. TCRdb redid the calling of the 5' RACE reads with MiXCR, one entry per CDR3 protein. The sample lists about 99,000 distinct CDR3 sequences; roughly 5.8% were seen once. These data are taken from a study of T cells after yellow fever vaccination. Study-wide context: Low-cell-number fractions were prepared with SMART-Seq v4 Ultra Low Input. General study points: Some clonotypes were seen in both the CD4 and the CD8 compartments. These made up a small share and likely arose from convergent recombination.

The CDR3 has 13 residues. Germline lookup yields CDR1 MNHEY and CDR2 SVGEGT. V was pared by 6 bases and J by 6 bases, with 15 bases between. Sequenced material: CD8+ T cells sorted from PBMCs, taken 10 days after the yellow fever booster vaccination. The receptor comes from a man between 18 and 35 years old who received the YFV17D yellow fever vaccine. The rearrangement uses TRBV6-2 or TRBV6-3 and TRBJ2-7; TRBD2 might be the D (5 bases). CDR3 bases: TGTGCCAGCAGCCAACTAGATCCAGGCGAGCAGTACGTC. Amino acid sequence: CASSQLDPGEQYV.